Included here is one TCR beta chain sequence, with context. This sample stems from a study of T-cell reconstitution after alpha-beta-depleted transplantation in children. For TCRbeta, the library was prepared with unique molecular identifiers. Each CDR3 protein is one row after TCRdb ran MiXCR on the PCR reads. This table has approximately 520,000 distinct CDR3 sequences, 30% to 35% appearing once. Trimming left V 5 bases short and J 4 bases short, with 23 bases between. The V gene's germline CDR1 is SGHTA and CDR2 FQGNSA. CDR3 size: 17 residues. V and J are TRBV7-2 and TRBJ2-5; the D gene is possibly TRBD2 (7 bases). Material: PBMCs from the stem cell graft donor, obtained from the stem cell graft. This TCR was recovered from a human donor who donated a stem cell graft to a child with aplastic anemia. The DNA for the CDR3 is TGTGCCAGCAGCCCGGGGGGCATGGCAGGGTCGGGAGAGACCCAGTACTTC. It specifies CASSPGGMAGSGETQYF.